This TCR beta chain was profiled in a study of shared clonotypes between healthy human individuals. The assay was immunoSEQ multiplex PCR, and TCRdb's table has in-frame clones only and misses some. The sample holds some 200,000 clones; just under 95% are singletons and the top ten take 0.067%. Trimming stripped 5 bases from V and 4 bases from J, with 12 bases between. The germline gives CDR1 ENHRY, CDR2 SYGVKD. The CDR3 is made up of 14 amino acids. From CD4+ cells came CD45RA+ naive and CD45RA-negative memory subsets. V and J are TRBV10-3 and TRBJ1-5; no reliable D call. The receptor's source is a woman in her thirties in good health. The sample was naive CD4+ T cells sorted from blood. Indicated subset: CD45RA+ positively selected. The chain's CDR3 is CAISLKGSNQPQHF. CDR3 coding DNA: TGTGCCATCAGTTTAAAAGGATCTAATCAGCCCCAGCATTTT.